The source of this TCR beta chain is a study of blood T cell repertoires in COVID-19. Study-wide context: PBMCs, B-cell-depleted T cells, or T cells provided the cDNA or gDNA that made up the material.

Trimming took off 0 bases at V and 0 bases at J, with 17 bases between the two ends. The CDR3 is 18 amino acids. Germline V lookup: CDR1 ENHRY, CDR2 SYGVKD. Here immunoSEQ multiplex PCR was the method, and the copy in TCRdb shows in-frame clones only, minus some. The profile covers 540,000 or so clones, with about 89% appearing a single time and roughly 8% taken by the ten largest. Sequencing input: peripheral blood. The source of this sequence is a woman between 45 and 60 years old with COVID-19, enrolled during active disease. This chain links TRBV10-3 with TRBJ1-2, with no clear D. CDR3 residues: CAISESKLRLIANYGYTF. The CDR3 coding sequence is TGTGCCATCAGTGAGTCGAAATTAAGATTAATAGCTAACTATGGCTACACCTTC.